This T cell receptor beta chain was identified in a study of T cell responses to AZD1222 COVID-19 vaccine. To note about this clone: What it recognizes is unknown.

Clones were read by immunoSEQ multiplex PCR, and TCRdb kept only the in-frame ones, dropping some. The repertoire has roughly 120,000 clones, 75% to 95% of them found once; the top ten carry 4% to 4.5%. The CDR3 contains 13 residues. J gave up 3 bases and V 6 bases, and 4 bases lay outside the gene matches. Notes on the study in general: Among AZD1222 vaccinees, only six or seven were seropositive at baseline. Targets within unmutated variant regions were reportedly found for nearly half of spike-specific TCRs. Recipients of two AZD1222 doses showed rising Spike-specific TCR breadth and depth. There were repertoire samples only from the period after the peak T cell response.

Sequenced material: peripheral blood, taken 28 days after the second dose of the MenACWY control vaccine. V usage is TRBV12-3 or TRBV12-4 and J usage is TRBJ1-1; TRBD1 matches at 7 bases. This clonotype was sampled from an adult who received the MenACWY meningococcal vaccine as a control. The CDR3 DNA sequence: TGTGCCAGCAGGACAGGGTTGGACACTGAAGCTTTCTTT. Its translation is CASRTGLDTEAFF.